These 24 T cell receptor beta chains were all obtained from the same sample, sequenced in a study of human T cells and chemical hapten exposure. The time point here: pre-sensitization, week 0. Documented treatment: therapeutic diphenylcyclopropenone sensitization with weekly scalp DPC. TCRdb re-analysed the RACE reads in MiXCR, keeping a single row per CDR3 protein. The table lists a few hundred thousand distinct CDR3 sequences, about 8.1% of them singletons. The starting material was whole blood, obtained in connection with sensitization to the hapten diphenylcyclopropenone (DPC). The source of these receptors is a woman aged 40 to 50 with alopecia areata. Some clones in this sample may be carry-over from other donors' samples.

The V call is TRBV6-5, the J call TRBJ2-2; no definite D call. The CDR3 has 14 residues. From germline, CDR1 is MNHEY and CDR2 SVGAGI. V was pared by 6 bases and J by 6 bases, with 14 bases between. CDR3 bases: TGTGCCAGCAGCCCGACTTATAGGCCCGGGGAGCTGTTTTTT. Translating it yields CASSPTYRPGELFF.

In its sample, this clonotype was seen a few times. CDR3 region: CASRQTGQRGYTF. CDR3 bases: TGTGCCAGCCGCCAAACCGGGCAAAGAGGCTACACCTTC. The chain employs TRBV6-1 and TRBJ1-2, with D uncertain. V dropped 8 bases and J dropped 8 bases, with 18 bases sitting between them. This CDR3 is 13 amino acids long. The germline V gene encodes CDR1 MNHNS and CDR2 SASEGT.

This clonotype was counted a few times. This chain joins TRBV20-1 and TRBJ1-2; D may be TRBD1 (5 bases). V was shortened by 4 bases and J by 4 bases, with 19 bases between the two germline ends. Germline-derived CDR1 and CDR2 are DFQATT and SNEGSKA (reference sequence). This CDR3 has 15 amino acids. Here the CDR3 DNA reads TGCAGTGCTAATCAAGGTGACAGCCGCGCCTATGGCTACACCTTC. It codes for CSANQGDSRAYGYTF.

This clonotype was seen more than once but under ten times. The V and J genes are TRBV9 and TRBJ2-1, with TRBD2 identical over 7 bases. The CDR3 covers 15 residues. The germline V gene encodes CDR1 SGDLS and CDR2 YYNGEE. V lost 2 bases to trimming and J lost 7 bases; unmatched junction nucleotides: 9. The CDR3 reads CASSVSTQGGNEQFF. DNA for the CDR3: TGTGCCAGCAGCGTGAGTACCCAGGGAGGGAATGAGCAGTTCTTC.

The chain is built from TRBV29-1 and TRBJ1-1, with 7 positions matching TRBD1. The germline V gene has CDR1 SQVTM and CDR2 ANQGSEA. Trimming removed 5 bases from V and 5 bases from J; junction bases left unmatched: 11. There are 14 residues in the CDR3. CDR3 sequence: CSVWTTGVVTEAFF. The CDR3 DNA sequence: TGCAGCGTTTGGACAACAGGGGTAGTGACTGAAGCTTTCTTT.

This clonotype was recorded at least ten times. The chain recombines TRBV12-3 or TRBV12-4 with TRBJ1-6; 8 nucleotides match TRBD1. This CDR3 is 14 amino acids long. The J segment lost 9 bases and the V segment lost 6 bases, leaving 7 bases of the junction unmatched. CDR3 sequence reads: CASSLTGGGSPLHF. The CDR3 DNA reads TGTGCCAGCAGCCTAACAGGGGGTGGTTCACCCCTCCACTTT.

This clonotype was observed a handful of times. V and J are TRBV20-1 and TRBJ1-2; 11 positions agree with TRBD1. The CDR3 sequence is 12 residues long. Losses at the gene ends were 6 bases for V and 8 bases for J; bases not matched to a gene: 5. CDR1 is DFQATT and CDR2 is SNEGSKA in the germline V gene (reference sequence). CDR3 in DNA: TGCAGTGCCCCTTGGACAGGGGGCGGCTACACCTTC. This gives the protein CSAPWTGGGYTF.

This clonotype has ten or more counts. The V and J genes are TRBV4-1 and TRBJ1-5, with D perhaps TRBD1 (6 bases). The V gene's germline CDR1 is MGHRA and CDR2 YSYEKL. V was pared by 1 base and J by 3 bases, with 13 bases between. The CDR3 is 16 amino acids. The CDR3 loop reads CASSQAEQGPNQPQHF. As DNA, the CDR3 is TGCGCCAGCAGCCAAGCTGAACAGGGCCCCAATCAGCCCCAGCATTTT.

This chain links TRBV5-4 with TRBJ2-1; maybe TRBD1 (6 bases). The CDR3 totals 14 residues. V was cut by 4 bases and J by 4 bases, with 12 bases left in between. Germline loops: CDR1 SGHNT, CDR2 YYREEE (reference sequence). This CDR3 is CASSPGVNYNEQFF. Here the CDR3 DNA reads TGTGCCAGCAGCCCAGGGGTAAATTACAATGAGCAGTTCTTC.

With respect to this clonotype: Sequence at one end of the junction differs from germline and may be a read error. The rearrangement joins TRBV5-1 to TRBJ1-5; 7 bases fit TRBD1. The CDR3 is 15 residues long. Germline V CDR1 and CDR2: SGHRS, YFSETQ. CDR3 region: CASSLAGDSNQHQHF. DNA for the CDR3: TGCGCCAGCAGCTTGGCAGGGGACAGCAATCAGCACCAGCATTTT.

The V and J genes are TRBV7-2 and TRBJ2-1, with a weak D call TRBD2 (5 bases). Germline-derived CDR1 and CDR2 are SGHTA and FQGNSA. The CDR3 covers 18 residues. Between the trimmed V and J ends, which lost 0 bases and 1 base, there was a span of 16 bases. The CDR3 spells CASSLAPRTVLSYNEQFF. CDR3 DNA sequence: TGTGCCAGCAGCTTAGCCCCCCGGACTGTTTTATCCTACAATGAGCAGTTCTTC.

On this clonotype: One end of the junction fails to match germline, which may point to a read error. The CDR3, as DNA: TGTGCCAGCAGCGTAGGGACAGGGTCCTATGGCTACACCTTC. Amino acid sequence: CASSVGTGSYGYTF. The chain carries TRBV13 and TRBJ1-2, with 9 bases that match TRBD1. Germline V gives CDR1 PRHDT, CDR2 FYEKMQ (reference sequence). This CDR3 has 14 amino acids.

A few counts support this clonotype. The rearrangement links TRBV7-8 to TRBJ2-7, with a tentative D call TRBD2 (5 bases). Germline assignment: CDR1 SGHVS and CDR2 FQNEAQ. With 5 bases removed from V and 2 bases from J, the gap between germline ends came to 19 bases. The CDR3 is 16 residues long. CDR3 in DNA: TGTGCCAGCAGCCCGCGCCTCGACGGGAAGGCCTACGAGCAGTACTTC. Protein: CASSPRLDGKAYEQYF.

This clonotype was counted many times. The rearrangement uses TRBV7-9 and TRBJ2-3; possibly TRBD1 for D (6 bases). V was shortened by 8 bases and J by 1 base, with 13 bases between the two germline ends. Per the germline V gene, CDR1 is SEHNR and CDR2 is FQNEAQ (reference sequence). The CDR3 runs to 14 residues. CDR3 bases: TGTGCCAGCCTCCTTGGGGGCGGCACAGATACGCAGTATTTT. Its translation: CASLLGGGTDTQYF.

This clonotype has at least ten counts. This chain joins TRBV9 and TRBJ2-7; either TRBD1 or TRBD2 may supply D (5 bases each). Germline CDR1 is SGDLS and CDR2 is YYNGEE. The V gene lost 4 bases and the J gene lost 4 bases, with 12 bases spanning the gap. CDR3 length: 13 residues. As DNA, the CDR3 is TGTGCCAGCAGCCCCCCTGGGGGTTACGAGCAGTACTTC. The encoded protein is CASSPPGGYEQYF.

The sample holds many counts of this clonotype. At one end the junction does not follow the germline gene, possibly because of a read error. The chain has TRBV5-1 and TRBJ2-3; D not resolved. The CDR3 runs 13 residues. Germline V gene lookup returns CDR1 SGHRS and CDR2 YFSETQ. DNA for the CDR3: TGTGCCAGCAGTTTATTGGGCACAGATACGCAGTATTTT. Translated: CASSLLGTDTQYF.

This clonotype has at least ten counts. The chain combines TRBV24-1 with TRBJ2-3, with D hard to call. This CDR3 is built from 14 residues. Germline values: CDR1 KGHDR, CDR2 SFDVKD. V shed 5 bases and J shed 4 bases, with 12 bases lying between them. In nucleotides, the CDR3 is TGTGCCACCAGTGGTCCCGTCAGGCCAGATACGCAGTATTTT. Its protein is CATSGPVRPDTQYF.

The table lists this clonotype with many counts. The V and J genes are TRBV6-6 and TRBJ1-5; 7 nucleotides align to TRBD1. The CDR3 spans 14 residues. J lost 3 bases, V lost 6 bases, and 5 bases had no gene match. Germline CDR1 and CDR2: MNHNY and SVGAGI (reference sequence). The CDR3 here is CASSQTGYNQPQHF. CDR3 bases: TGTGCCAGCAGCCAGACAGGGTACAATCAGCCCCAGCATTTT.

The rearrangement joins TRBV20-1 to TRBJ2-7; maybe TRBD1 (6 bases). Trimming took 0 bases from V and 4 from J, leaving 19 bases between them. Germline V lookup: CDR1 DFQATT, CDR2 SNEGSKA (reference sequence). The CDR3 length is 16 residues. The CDR3 protein is CSARDRRTVSGYEQYF. The DNA for the CDR3 is TGCAGTGCTAGAGATCGTCGGACAGTTTCTGGTTACGAGCAGTACTTC.

This chain joins TRBV6-6 and TRBJ2-1; tentative D call: TRBD1 (6 bases). The germline gives CDR1 MNHNY, CDR2 SVGAGI (reference sequence). The ends were cut back, 4 bases at V and 9 bases at J, with 16 bases in the middle. The CDR3 has 14 amino acids. The CDR3 bases are TGTGCCAGCAGTTCGGGACACTCGATTGTTGAGCAGTTCTTC. Protein product: CASSSGHSIVEQFF.

The sample holds many counts of this clonotype. This chain links TRBV18 with TRBJ2-5, with unresolved D. Germline V gene sequence: CDR1 KGHSH, CDR2 LQKENI. The CDR3 has 12 amino acids. V gave up 1 base and J gave up 2 bases, with 2 bases separating them. CDR3 sequence reads: CASSPQQETQYF. CDR3 sequence (DNA): TGTGCCAGCTCACCACAGCAAGAGACCCAGTACTTC.

About this clonotype itself: Germline and junction disagree at one end, which may indicate a read error. V usage is TRBV28 and J usage is TRBJ1-2, with a weak D call TRBD1 (5 bases). Germline V gives CDR1 MDHEN, CDR2 SYDVKM. This CDR3 region has 16 residues. CDR3 sequence: CVSSLTLSRGAYGYTF. The CDR3 nucleotides read TGTGTCAGCAGTTTAACTCTTTCCCGAGGGGCCTATGGCTACACCTTC.

A word on this clonotype: One base away lies a much larger clone, so this may be a sequencing read error. The chain carries TRBV5-5 and TRBJ2-1; D may be TRBD2 (6 bases). Germline V gene data show CDR1 as SGHKS and CDR2 as YYEKEE (reference sequence). The CDR3 sequence is 15 residues long. DNA of the CDR3: TGTGCCAGCAGCTTGAGGCTAGCGCAATACAATGAGCCGTTCTTC. Protein sequence: CASSLRLAQYNEPFF.

J is TRBJ2-7 and V is TRBV6-5; D is uncertain. The CDR3 contains 13 residues. V was clipped by 2 bases and J by 4 bases, with 9 bases between them. Germline V lookup: CDR1 MNHEY, CDR2 SVGAGI. The CDR3 DNA reads TGTGCCAGCAGTTACAGCTCCATTTACGAGCAGTACTTC. It specifies CASSYSSIYEQYF.